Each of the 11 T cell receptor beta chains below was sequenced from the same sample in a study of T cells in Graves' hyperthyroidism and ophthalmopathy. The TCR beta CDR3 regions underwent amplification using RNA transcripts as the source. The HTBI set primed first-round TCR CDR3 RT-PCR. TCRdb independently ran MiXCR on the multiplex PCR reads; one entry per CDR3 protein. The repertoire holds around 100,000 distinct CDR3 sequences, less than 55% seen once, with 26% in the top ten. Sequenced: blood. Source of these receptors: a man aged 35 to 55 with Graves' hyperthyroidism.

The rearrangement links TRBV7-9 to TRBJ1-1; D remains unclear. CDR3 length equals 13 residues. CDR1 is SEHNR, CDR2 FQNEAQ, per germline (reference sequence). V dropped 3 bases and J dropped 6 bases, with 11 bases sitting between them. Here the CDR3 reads CASSLAGVAEAFF. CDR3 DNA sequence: TGTGCCAGCAGCTTGGCCGGGGTCGCTGAAGCTTTCTTT.

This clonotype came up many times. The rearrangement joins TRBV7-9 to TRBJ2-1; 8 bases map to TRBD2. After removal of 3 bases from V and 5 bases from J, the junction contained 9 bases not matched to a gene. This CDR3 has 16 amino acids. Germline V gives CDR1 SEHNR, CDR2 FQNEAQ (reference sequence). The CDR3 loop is CASSFNAGGLNNEQFF. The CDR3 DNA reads TGTGCCAGCAGCTTCAACGCGGGAGGCCTAAACAATGAGCAGTTCTTC.

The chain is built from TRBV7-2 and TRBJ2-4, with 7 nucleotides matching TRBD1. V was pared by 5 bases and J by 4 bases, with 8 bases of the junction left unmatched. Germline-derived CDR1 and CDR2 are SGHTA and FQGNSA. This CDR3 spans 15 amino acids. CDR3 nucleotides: TGTGCCAGCAGCCAGTCCTCCAGGGGGAAAAACATTCAGTACTTC. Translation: CASSQSSRGKNIQYF. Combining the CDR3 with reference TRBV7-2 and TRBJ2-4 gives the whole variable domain GAGVSQSPSNKVTEKGKDVELRCDPISGHTALYWYRQSLGQGLEFLIYFQGNSAPDKSGLPSDRFSAERTGGSVSTLTIQRTQQEDSAVYLCASSQSSRGKNIQYFGAGTRLSVL.

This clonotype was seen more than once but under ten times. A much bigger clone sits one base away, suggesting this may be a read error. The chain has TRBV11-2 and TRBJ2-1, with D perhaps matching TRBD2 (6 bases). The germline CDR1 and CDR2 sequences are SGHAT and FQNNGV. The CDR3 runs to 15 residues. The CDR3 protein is CASSLEGTGGNEQLF. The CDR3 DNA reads TGTGCCAGCAGCTTGGAGGGGACGGGCGGCAATGAGCAGCTCTTC.

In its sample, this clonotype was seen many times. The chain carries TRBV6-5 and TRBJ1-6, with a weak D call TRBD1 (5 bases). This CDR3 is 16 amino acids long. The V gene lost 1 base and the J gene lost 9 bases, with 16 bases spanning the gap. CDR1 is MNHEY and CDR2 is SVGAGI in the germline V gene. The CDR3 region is CASSYLPGVGGSPLHF. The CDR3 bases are TGTGCCAGCAGTTACTTGCCAGGTGTCGGGGGTTCACCCCTCCACTTT.

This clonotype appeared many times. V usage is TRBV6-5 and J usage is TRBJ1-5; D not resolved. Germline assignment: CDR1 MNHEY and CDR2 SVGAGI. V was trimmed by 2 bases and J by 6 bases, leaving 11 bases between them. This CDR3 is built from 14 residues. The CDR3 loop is CASSYSSAFQPQHF. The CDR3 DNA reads TGTGCCAGCAGTTACAGCTCTGCGTTTCAGCCCCAGCATTTT.

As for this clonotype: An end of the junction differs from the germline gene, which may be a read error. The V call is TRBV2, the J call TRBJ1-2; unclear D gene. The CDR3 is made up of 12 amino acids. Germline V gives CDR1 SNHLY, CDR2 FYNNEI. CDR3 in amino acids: CASRLTYYDYTF. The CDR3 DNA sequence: TGTGCCAGCAGACTGACTTACTATGACTACACCTTC.

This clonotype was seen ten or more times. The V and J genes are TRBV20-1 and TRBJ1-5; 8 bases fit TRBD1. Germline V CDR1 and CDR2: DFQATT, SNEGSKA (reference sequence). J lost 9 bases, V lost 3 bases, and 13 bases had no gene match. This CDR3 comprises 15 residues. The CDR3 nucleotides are TGCAGTGCTAGGCATGTGGACAGGGTGATTGGGCCCCAGCATTTT. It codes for CSARHVDRVIGPQHF.

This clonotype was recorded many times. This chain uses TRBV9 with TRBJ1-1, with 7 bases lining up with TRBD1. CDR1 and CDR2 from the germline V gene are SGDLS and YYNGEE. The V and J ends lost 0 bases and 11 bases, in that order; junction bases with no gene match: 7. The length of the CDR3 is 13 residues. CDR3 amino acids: CASSVEVGQRAFF. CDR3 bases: TGTGCCAGCAGCGTAGAGGTGGGACAGAGGGCTTTCTTT. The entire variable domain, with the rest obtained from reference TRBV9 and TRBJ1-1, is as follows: DSGVTQTPKHLITATGQRVTLRCSPRSGDLSVYWYQQSLDQGLQFLIQYYNGEERAKGNILERFSAQQFPDLHSELNLSSLELGDSALYFCASSVEVGQRAFFGQGTRLTVV.

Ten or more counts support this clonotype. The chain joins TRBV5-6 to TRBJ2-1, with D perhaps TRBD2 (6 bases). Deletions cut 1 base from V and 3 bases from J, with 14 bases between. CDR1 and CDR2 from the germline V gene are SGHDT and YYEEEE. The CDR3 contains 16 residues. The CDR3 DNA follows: TGTGCCAGCAGCTTGTTCCCACCCGGGGGCTACAATGAGCAGTTCTTC. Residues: CASSLFPPGGYNEQFF.

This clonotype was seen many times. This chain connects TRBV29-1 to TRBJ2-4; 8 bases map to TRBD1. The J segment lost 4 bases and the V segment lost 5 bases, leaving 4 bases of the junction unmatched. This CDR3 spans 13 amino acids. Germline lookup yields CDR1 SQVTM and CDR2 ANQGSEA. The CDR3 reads CSVLDREKNIQYF. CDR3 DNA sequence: TGCAGCGTTTTGGACAGGGAGAAAAACATTCAGTACTTC.